The text below deals with one TCR beta chain. Its antigen is currently not known. Base qualities are not provided; no much larger clone lies one nucleotide away. TCRdb names Illumina HiSeq 2500 as the instrument used. Quantitative 5'-RACE with molecular barcodes was used to prepare TCR beta libraries. On the study's bioinformatics: A new computational method, built on a probabilistic model of VDJ rearrangement, was used to identify disease-linked TCR variants. TCRdb applied fastp at Q25 and MiXCR to the public reads, then kept only in-frame beta chains. Rows merge per CDR3 protein into single entries with the most common DNA and genes. Clone size and V and J calls follow TCRdb, not the original study. The sample yields 450,000 or so distinct CDR3 sequences; roughly a quarter were counted once. The leading ten clones occupy 0.89% of the sample. The CDR3, cysteine through phenylalanine, is 14 amino acids long. The retained sequence is limited to the CDR3, 42 bases, with the frame set at the first base. The V end loses 4 bases and the J end loses 3 bases, and a stretch of 11 bases separates them. The germline V gene encodes CDR1 MNHNS and CDR2 SASEGT.

These data belong to a study of CD8 T cells in ankylosing spondylitis (dated by TCRdb to 2016 to 2017). Regarding the research as a whole: T cell receptor beta repertoires were profiled in healthy donors and ankylosing spondylitis patients so that disease-linked TCR variants could be found. The full study cohort was made up of 25 ankylosing spondylitis patients and 108 healthy donors. Peripheral blood samples were taken, and synovial fluid was additionally collected from ankylosing spondylitis patients.

Overall results and qualifications from the work: According to the report, matched synovial fluid samples from ankylosing spondylitis patients were significantly enriched for the disease-linked clones. The disease-linked clones showed a CD8+ phenotype and occurred at relatively low frequencies in peripheral blood. Some TCR beta motif variants had previously been reported in synovial fluid and blood of reactive arthritis patients, which suggested common disease-initiation mechanisms. Blood from ankylosing spondylitis patients appeared to be characterized by a TCR beta motif composed of about eight highly homologous amino acid variants.

The chain is assembled from TRBV6-1 and TRBJ2-3, with no reliable assignment of the D segment. The sequencing sample was made of blood, either unsorted or a sorted T cell fraction (not recorded which). The sequence was collected from a male donor with ankylosing spondylitis. The sequenced DNA: TGTGCCAGCAGTGCCGGGCTGAGGACAGATACGCAGTATTTT. It translates to CASSAGLRTDTQYF.